Listed below are T cell receptor beta chains from one sample, sequenced in a study of blood T cell repertoires in COVID-19. Libraries were prepared by immunoSEQ multiplex PCR; TCRdb keeps only in-frame clonotypes and omits some of them. The sample consists of roughly 150,000 clones, over 70% of them appearing once. Input material: peripheral blood. These receptors all stem from an older woman who had recovered from COVID-19. Each CDR3 is given with its conserved first and last residue.

>TRBV5-1|TRBJ1-5
CASSLLGGQPQHF
>TRBV10-3|TRBJ2-7
CATRPGQPAEQYF
>TRBV12-3/TRBV12-4|TRBJ2-3
CASSLADTQYF
>TRBV27|TRBJ1-3
CASSLSGWGAGNTIYF
>TRBV27|TRBJ2-7
CASTSRGLNPSYEQYF
>TRBV4-2|TRBJ2-5
CASSPKGLAGGETQYF
>TRBV4-3|TRBJ2-1
CASSQDWRESPQEQFF
>TRBV6-1|TRBJ1-2
CASSEALLGQEGGPSGYTF
>TRBV12-3/TRBV12-4|TRBJ1-5
CASTPQGGQPQHF
>TRBV7-3|TRBJ2-3
CASSPGDYTDTQYF
>TRBV12-5|TRBJ1-1
CASGLAHGSEAFF
>TRBV5-8|TRBJ2-7
CASSLPDSYEQYF
>TRBV18|TRBJ2-5
CASSLTPGDRGETQYF
>TRBV9|TRBJ2-7
CASSPRARHEQYF
>TRBV9|TRBJ2-1
CASSVGALAYNEQFF
>TRBV18|TRBJ2-7
CASSPLRTSGDYEQYF
>TRBV7-2|TRBJ1-1
CATLQGPMNTEAFF
>TRBV28|TRBJ1-1
CASSLGGVNTEAFF
>TRBV6-5|TRBJ2-2
CASSYYRGDTGELFF
>TRBV5-6|TRBJ1-1
CASSWGTGRHTEAFF
>TRBV6-1|TRBJ2-7
CASSEAERTHF
>TRBV7-9|TRBJ1-1
CASSLPGKSTEAFF
>TRBV10-3|TRBJ1-6
CAISPDTNNSPLHF
>TRBV9|TRBJ2-2
CASSVTSSGAGELFF
>TRBV19|TRBJ1-1
CASRHRGPAEAFF
>TRBV20-1|TRBJ1-2
CSAGQSYGYTF